The 21 T cell receptor beta chains below come from one sample, sequenced in a study of CD8 T cells in ankylosing spondylitis. Via MiXCR, TCRdb re-called the 5' RACE reads, giving one row per CDR3 protein. The sample shows some 200,000 distinct CDR3 sequences, approximately 18% of them seen only once. The source material was blood, either unsorted or a sorted T cell fraction (not recorded which). Receptors were obtained from a male donor under 30 with ankylosing spondylitis or in good health (not recorded which).

This clonotype was detected a few times. The chain has TRBV7-6 and TRBJ1-2, with TRBD1 as a possible D gene (5 bases). CDR3 size: 13 residues. Trimming pared 3 bases from V and 7 bases from J, leaving 12 bases between. CDR1 SGHVS and CDR2 FNYEAQ come from the germline V gene. CDR3 amino acids: CASSLTEGSGYTF. The CDR3 bases are TGTGCCAGCAGCTTGACAGAGGGAAGTGGCTACACCTTC. Supplemented by reference TRBV7-6 and TRBJ1-2, the full variable domain reads GAGVSQSPRYKVTKRGQDVALRCDPISGHVSLYWYRQALGQGPEFLTYFNYEAQQDKSGLPNDRFSAERPEGSISTLTIQRTEQRDSAMYRCASSLTEGSGYTFGSGTRLTVV.

Ten or more counts support this clonotype. Written as DNA, the CDR3 is TGCAGCGCCACGGGGGATGAGCAGTTCTTC. Amino acid sequence: CSATGDEQFF. The gene calls are TRBV29-1 and TRBJ2-1; TRBD2 might be the D (6 bases). Per germline, CDR1 SQVTM and CDR2 ANQGSEA. The V end lost 7 bases, the J end lost 8 bases, and 9 bases lay between the germline ends. This CDR3 contains 10 residues.

The sample holds many counts of this clonotype. V gene TRBV12-3 or TRBV12-4 combines with J gene TRBJ2-1, with D perhaps TRBD1 (6 bases). The CDR3 sequence is 13 residues long. V dropped 3 bases and J dropped 4 bases, with 7 bases sitting between them. CDR3 bases: TGTGCCAGCAGTTTCAGGGGTTACAATGAGCAGTTCTTC. The encoded protein is CASSFRGYNEQFF.

This clonotype came up many times. The rearrangement uses TRBV27 and TRBJ1-3, with D hard to call. The germline V gene has CDR1 MNHEY and CDR2 SMNVEV (reference sequence). Trimming took 0 bases from V and 0 from J, leaving 6 bases between them. CDR3 length: 15 amino acids. The CDR3 is CASSLSAGSGNTIYF. The CDR3 DNA is TGTGCCAGCAGTTTATCGGCAGGCTCTGGAAACACCATATATTTT.

This clonotype was observed a handful of times. The chain recombines TRBV12-3 or TRBV12-4 with TRBJ2-1; possibly TRBD2 for D (6 bases). CDR3 size: 15 residues. Trimming took 0 bases from V and 4 from J, leaving 10 bases between them. CDR3 residues: CASSLAGGRYNEQFF. The CDR3 region has the DNA TGTGCCAGCAGTTTAGCGGGAGGTCGGTACAATGAGCAGTTCTTC.

Concerning this clonotype itself: Relative to the germline gene, one junction end is altered; a read error may explain this. The chain recombines TRBV10-3 with TRBJ2-2, with D perhaps TRBD2 (6 bases). Germline V CDR1 and CDR2: ENHRY, SYGVKD. The CDR3 is made up of 16 amino acids. DNA for the CDR3: TGTGCCATCAGTGATCGGGCAGGCGGGAACGCCGGGGAGCTGTTTTTT. It specifies CAISDRAGGNAGELFF.

This chain uses TRBV12-3 or TRBV12-4 with TRBJ2-2; D perhaps matches TRBD2 (5 bases). The CDR3 spans 16 residues. Trimming cost V 8 bases and J 0 bases, with 16 bases left between them. The DNA for the CDR3 is TGTGCCAGCGCCTCAGTTAGCGCATCGAACACCGGGGAGCTGTTTTTT. It codes for CASASVSASNTGELFF.

The table lists this clonotype with a count of one. The V and J genes are TRBV11-2 and TRBJ2-1, with TRBD1 identical over 7 bases. The V gene end was trimmed by 4 bases and the J gene end by 10 bases; junction bases not matched to a gene: 7. This CDR3 has 13 amino acids. Germline loops: CDR1 SGHAT, CDR2 FQNNGV. CDR3 in DNA: TGTGCCAGCAGCTGGGGACAGAGCCTAGAGCAGTTCTTC. Translating gives CASSWGQSLEQFF. Based on the CDR3 plus reference TRBV11-2 and TRBJ2-1, the full variable domain is EAGVAQSPRYKIIEKRQSVAFWCNPISGHATLYWYQQILGQGPKLLIQFQNNGVVDDSQLPKDRFSAERLKGVDSTLKIQPAKLEDSAVYLCASSWGQSLEQFFGPGTRLTVL.

This rearrangement joins TRBV11-3 to TRBJ1-5, with 11 bases identical to TRBD1. The germline V gene encodes CDR1 SGHNT and CDR2 YENEEA. CDR3 length equals 14 residues. The V segment lost 4 bases and the J segment 10 bases; nucleotides outside the gene matches: 6. For the CDR3, the DNA is TGTGCCAGCAGCTCAGGGACAGGGGGAGGACCCCAGCATTTT. Residues: CASSSGTGGGPQHF.

This clonotype was picked up many times. V gene TRBV4-1 combines with J gene TRBJ2-2; D is unclear. The CDR3 is made up of 14 amino acids. The germline V and J ends were trimmed by 6 bases and 6 bases, with 14 bases remaining between them. Germline loops: CDR1 MGHRA, CDR2 YSYEKL. CDR3 sequence reads: CASSYDSAAGELFF. The CDR3 DNA sequence: TGCGCCAGCAGTTACGATTCGGCGGCCGGGGAGCTGTTTTTT.

Many counts were recorded for this clonotype. The chain is built from TRBV20-1 and TRBJ2-3; TRBD2 agrees at 7 bases. CDR3 length: 15 residues. Germline V gene data show CDR1 as DFQATT and CDR2 as SNEGSKA (reference sequence). The V and J ends lost 6 bases and 2 bases, in that order; junction bases with no gene match: 11. CDR3 nucleotide sequence: TGCAGTGCCCCCCCTACGGGAGGCCCCACAGATACGCAGTATTTT. It is translated as CSAPPTGGPTDTQYF.

The chain uses TRBV9 and TRBJ1-6, with unresolved D. V shed 3 bases and J shed 7 bases, with 11 bases lying between them. The CDR3 length is 14 residues. The germline CDR1 and CDR2 sequences are SGDLS and YYNGEE. The CDR3 loop reads CASSGSRANSPLHF. CDR3 bases: TGTGCCAGCAGCGGTTCAAGGGCAAATTCACCCCTCCACTTT.

This clonotype has ten or more counts. The gene calls are TRBV25-1 and TRBJ2-5; maybe TRBD1 (6 bases). Trimming left V 3 bases short and J 5 bases short, with 16 bases between. Per germline, CDR1 MGHDK and CDR2 SYGVNS. This CDR3 is 15 amino acids long. CDR3 sequence: CASSDLQGSMETQYF. The CDR3 bases are TGTGCCAGCAGTGATTTGCAGGGGTCGATGGAGACCCAGTACTTC. Based on the CDR3 plus reference TRBV25-1 and TRBJ2-5, the full variable domain is EADIYQTPRYLVIGTGKKITLECSQTMGHDKMYWYQQDPGMELHLIHYSYGVNSTEKGDLSSESTVSRIRTEHFPLTLESARPSHTSQYLCASSDLQGSMETQYFGPGTRLLVL.

This clonotype was seen ten or more times. V usage is TRBV28 and J usage is TRBJ1-1; no firm D call. Between the trimmed V and J ends, which lost 7 bases and 4 bases, there was a span of 10 bases. The CDR3 covers 12 residues. Germline V CDR1 and CDR2: MDHEN, SYDVKM. The CDR3 sequence is CASKSSLTEAFF. The CDR3 nucleotides read TGTGCCAGCAAGTCCTCCCTCACTGAAGCTTTCTTT.

This clonotype was seen many times. This chain uses TRBV5-1 with TRBJ1-1; D is uncertain. Per germline, CDR1 SGHRS and CDR2 YFSETQ. Trimming shortened V by 4 bases and J by 3 bases, and 13 bases separated the two germline ends. CDR3 size: 14 residues. In nucleotides, the CDR3 is TGCGCCAGCAGCCCGGGCGGGGTAGACACTGAAGCTTTCTTT. This codes for CASSPGGVDTEAFF.

This clonotype has a count of ten or more. J is TRBJ2-1 and V is TRBV12-3 or TRBV12-4; D might be TRBD1 (6 bases). This CDR3 region has 16 residues. The ends were cut back, 1 base at V and 2 bases at J, with 12 bases in the middle. Here the CDR3 reads CASSLVQGKAYNEQFF. CDR3 bases: TGTGCCAGCAGTTTAGTCCAGGGGAAGGCCTACAATGAGCAGTTCTTC.

This clonotype was seen a single time. The chain recombines TRBV29-1 with TRBJ2-3; D ambiguous. V was cut by 4 bases and J by 3 bases, with 5 bases left in between. Germline CDR1 and CDR2: SQVTM and ANQGSEA. The CDR3 contains 11 residues. As DNA, the CDR3 is TGCAGCGTTGTTCAGACAGATACGCAGTATTTT. Translating gives CSVVQTDTQYF.

V usage is TRBV30 and J usage is TRBJ2-2, with TRBD1 matching 8 bases. CDR1 is GTSNPN, CDR2 SVGIG, per germline (reference sequence). Losses at the gene ends were 8 bases for V and 2 bases for J; bases not matched to a gene: 10. The CDR3 has 15 amino acids. CDR3 nucleotide sequence: TGTGCCAGTAATCGACAGGGGACAAACACCGGGGAGCTGTTTTTT. Translated: CASNRQGTNTGELFF.

There are many counts of this clonotype. The chain uses TRBV11-3 and TRBJ2-5, with a tentative D call TRBD2 (5 bases). The CDR3 totals 13 residues. Per the germline V gene, CDR1 is SGHNT and CDR2 is YENEEA. V lost 3 bases and J lost 4, with 9 bases in between. The CDR3 reads CASSFGEGETQYF. As DNA, the CDR3 is TGTGCCAGCAGCTTTGGCGAGGGAGAGACCCAGTACTTC.

This clonotype showed up many times. The chain carries TRBV20-1 and TRBJ2-5; 9 bases map to TRBD2. This CDR3 is built from 15 residues. Germline-derived CDR1 and CDR2 are DFQATT and SNEGSKA (reference sequence). V lost 1 base to trimming and J lost 3 bases; unmatched junction nucleotides: 6. CDR3 amino acids: CSARVGLAIEETQYF. The CDR3 DNA sequence: TGCAGTGCTAGAGTCGGACTAGCGATCGAAGAGACCCAGTACTTC.

The chain combines TRBV7-9 with TRBJ2-5; D not resolved. This CDR3 has 14 amino acids. Trimming stripped 5 bases from V and 2 bases from J, with 12 bases between. Germline V gene sequence: CDR1 SEHNR, CDR2 FQNEAQ (reference sequence). The CDR3 sequence is CASSTPERQETQYF. CDR3 nucleotide sequence: TGTGCCAGCAGCACCCCGGAGAGGCAAGAGACCCAGTACTTC.